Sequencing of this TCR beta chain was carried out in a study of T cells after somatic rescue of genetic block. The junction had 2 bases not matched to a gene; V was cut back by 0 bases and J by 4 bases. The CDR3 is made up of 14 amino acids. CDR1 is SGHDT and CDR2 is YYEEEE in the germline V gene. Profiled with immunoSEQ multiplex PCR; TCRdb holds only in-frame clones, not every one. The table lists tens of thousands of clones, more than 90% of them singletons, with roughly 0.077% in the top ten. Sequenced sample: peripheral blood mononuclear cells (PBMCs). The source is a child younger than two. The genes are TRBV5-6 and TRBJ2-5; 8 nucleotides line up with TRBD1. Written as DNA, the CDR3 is TGTGCCAGCAGCTTGGCAGGGGGCGGAGAGACCCAGTACTTC. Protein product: CASSLAGGGETQYF.